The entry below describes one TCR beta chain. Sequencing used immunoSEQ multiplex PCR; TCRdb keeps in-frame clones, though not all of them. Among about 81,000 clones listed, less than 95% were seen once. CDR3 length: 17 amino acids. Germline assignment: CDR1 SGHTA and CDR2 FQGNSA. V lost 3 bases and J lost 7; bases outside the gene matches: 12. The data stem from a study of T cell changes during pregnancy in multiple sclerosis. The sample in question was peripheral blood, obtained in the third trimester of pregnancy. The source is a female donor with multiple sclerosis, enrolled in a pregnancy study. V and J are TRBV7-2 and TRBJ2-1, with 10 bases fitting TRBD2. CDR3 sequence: CASSFPVLAGTGNEQFF. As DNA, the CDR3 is TGTGCCAGCAGCTTCCCGGTACTAGCGGGGACGGGGAATGAGCAGTTCTTC.